This T cell receptor beta chain was found in a study of T-cell reconstitution after alpha-beta-depleted transplantation in children. Study-level results: Several hundred expanded graft clones reportedly supplied alpha-beta T cells about two months after transplant. One year after transplant, T-cell counts and diversity came mostly from newly produced T cells. Some patients' high day-60 TCRbeta diversity was traced to surviving recipient T cells and thymic progenitors.

The CDR3 runs 13 residues. Germline-derived CDR1 and CDR2 are MNHEY and SMNVEV (reference sequence). With 6 bases removed from V and 1 base from J, the gap between germline ends came to 9 bases. Unique molecular identifiers featured in how the TCRbeta library was prepared. Via MiXCR, TCRdb re-called the PCR reads, giving one row per CDR3 protein. The sample consists of about 58,000 distinct CDR3 sequences, 35% to 55% of them appearing once. In the case of this clonotype: Its antigen remains unidentified.

The TCR was taken from a male patient younger than 18 who had a stem cell transplant for acute lymphoblastic leukemia, so the T cells may come from the graft donor. The chain links TRBV27 to TRBJ1-1; D may be TRBD1 (5 bases). The sequencing used PBMCs, mostly from graft donor cells, collected 360 days after TCRalphabeta/CD19-depleted stem cell transplant. The CDR3 nucleotides are TGTGCCAGCAGAACTGGGACGAACACTGAAGCTTTCTTT. Amino acids: CASRTGTNTEAFF.